This paragraph covers one T cell receptor (beta chain) sequence. As the template, RNA transcripts were used to amplify TCR beta CDR3 regions. RT-PCR with HTBI primers came first, then second-round multiplex PCR. TCRdb itself ran the multiplex PCR reads through MiXCR, one entry per CDR3 protein. There are 500,000 to 700,000 distinct CDR3 sequences in the sample; under 45% occur only once, and 3.5% to 5% lies in the top ten. CDR3 length: 11 amino acids. CDR1 is ENHRY, CDR2 SYGVKD, per germline. V lost 8 bases, J lost 3 bases, and 8 bases lay in between. This record belongs to a study of Graves' ophthalmopathy and Graves' hyperthyroidism. The authors enrolled newly diagnosed hyperthyroidism patients aged 18 to 65 with under 2 months' duration.

The TCR was taken from an adult man with Graves' hyperthyroidism. The V gene is TRBV10-3, the J gene TRBJ2-7; the D gene is possibly TRBD2 (6 bases). Specimen: peripheral blood or thyroid tissue (not recorded which). CDR3 loop: CAIGTGYEQYF. The CDR3 DNA reads as TGTGCCATCGGGACTGGCTACGAGCAGTACTTC.